This T cell receptor (beta chain) was captured in a study of regulatory T cells in long-lasting Graves disease. For this clonotype: Its specificity is not known.

The J segment lost 7 bases and the V segment lost 7 bases, leaving 5 bases of the junction unmatched. CDR1 is MNHNS and CDR2 is SASEGT in the germline V gene. The CDR3 consists of 12 residues. CDR3 regions were amplified by Arm-PCR using iRepertoire HTBI primers to build TCR beta libraries. Each CDR3 protein gets one entry after TCRdb re-called the multiplex PCR reads with MiXCR. The table has some 500,000 distinct CDR3 sequences, about 14% seen once; the top ten hold roughly 10%. Time point described: newly diagnosed GD, antithyroid drugs for less than 3 months. With RNA extracted from PBMCs as input, the TCR library was made. Peripheral blood, about 9 milliliters of it, was drawn into EDTA tubes. General observations from the study: Clonotypes that were public and shared totalled some 2,900 in persistent patients versus 966 in new patients.

These data were likewise used in another study, on T cells in Graves' hyperthyroidism and ophthalmopathy.

Here the sequenced sample was peripheral blood mononuclear cells (PBMCs), taken at new diagnosis, from a patient treated with antithyroid drugs. The chain employs TRBV6-1 and TRBJ2-3; 7 bases map to TRBD1. This clonotype originated in a man aged 25 to 40 with Graves disease. CDR3: CASTTGSHTQYF. The CDR3 DNA follows: TGTGCCAGCACGACAGGGTCACATACGCAGTATTTT.